This is a list of T cell receptor beta chains from one sample in a study of T cells in Graves' hyperthyroidism and ophthalmopathy. Each CDR3 protein is one row after TCRdb ran MiXCR on the multiplex PCR reads. The repertoire holds under 450,000 distinct CDR3 sequences, with approximately 14% as singletons. The source material was blood. Receptors originate from a woman between 18 and 29 years old with Graves' hyperthyroidism. Both conserved end residues are part of each CDR3. The D gene is left open where the match is weak. Size tells how often a clone was seen (once, few, many) or the class of an expanded clone, and some rows leave it out.

CDR3,DNA,D,size,V,J
CTVAGGRGDTQYF,TGCACGGTTGCGGGGGGGCGAGGAGATACGCAGTATTTT,TRBD2,many,TRBV20-1,TRBJ2-3
CASSPAGGETQYF,TGTGCCAGCTCACCGGCAGGGGGAGAGACCCAGTACTTC,TRBD1,many,TRBV18,TRBJ2-5
CASRRGQGASPGQYEQYF,TGTGCCAGCAGGAGAGGACAGGGGGCCTCCCCAGGCCAATACGAGCAGTACTTC,TRBD1,-,TRBV6-1,TRBJ2-7
CSARTTSGRGYEQFF,TGCAGTGCTAGGACTACTAGCGGGAGGGGGTATGAGCAGTTCTTC,TRBD2,few,TRBV20-1,TRBJ2-1
CATSRDPPDTQYF,TGTGCCACCAGCAGAGATCCCCCAGATACGCAGTATTTT,-,many,TRBV15,TRBJ2-3
CASSFSGGGGSPLHF,TGTGCCAGCAGTTTCTCCGGTGGGGGCGGTTCACCCCTCCACTTT,-,many,TRBV27,TRBJ1-6
CASSDGQRESSEQYF,TGTGCCAGCAGTGACGGTCAGCGGGAATCATCCGAGCAGTACTTC,TRBD2,-,TRBV25-1,TRBJ2-7
CSVDSGLSEQYF,TGCAGCGTCGATAGTGGACTCTCCGAGCAGTACTTC,-,few,TRBV29-1,TRBJ2-7
CASSFTGTEHGEQYF,TGTGCCAGCAGTTTTACCGGGACAGAGCATGGCGAGCAGTACTTC,TRBD1,few,TRBV12-3/TRBV12-4,TRBJ2-7
CSVGSGISYERYF,-,-,few,TRBV29-1,TRBJ2-7
CASSPGLAGPYEQYF,TGCGCCAGCAGCCCGGGACTAGCGGGACCCTACGAGCAGTACTTC,TRBD2,many,TRBV5-1,TRBJ2-7
CASSPTLVSYNEQFF,TGTGCCAGCAGCCCCACCCTGGTTTCCTACAATGAGCAGTTCTTC,-,-,TRBV5-6,TRBJ2-1
CASTTTGVGNEQYF,TGTGCCAGCACGACAACAGGGGTAGGTAACGAGCAGTACTTC,TRBD1,many,TRBV12-3/TRBV12-4,TRBJ2-7
CASSAGERGVEEQFF,TGTGCCAGCAGCGCCGGGGAGAGGGGGGTGGAGGAGCAGTTCTTC,-,few,TRBV9,TRBJ2-1
CASAKEPQETQYF,TGTGCCAGCGCAAAGGAGCCTCAAGAGACCCAGTACTTC,-,many,TRBV6-1,TRBJ2-5
CSATSGRKNEQFF,TGCAGTGCTACTAGCGGGAGAAAGAATGAGCAGTTCTTC,TRBD2,many,TRBV20-1,TRBJ2-1
CASSDLGLEDTGELFF,TGCGCCAGCAGTGATTTGGGACTAGAAGACACCGGGGAGCTGTTTTTT,TRBD2,few,TRBV10-1,TRBJ2-2
CASSLSRGREAVANTEAFF,TGCGCCAGCAGCTTGTCAAGGGGGCGAGAGGCGGTTGCTAACACTGAAGCTTTCTTT,TRBD1,many,TRBV5-1,TRBJ1-1
CASSVRSTGALNYGYTF,TGTGCCAGCAGTGTACGATCAACAGGGGCGCTTAACTATGGCTACACCTTC,TRBD1,many,TRBV6-1,TRBJ1-2
CASRSAPGEAFF,TGTGCCAGCAGGTCGGCTCCAGGTGAAGCTTTCTTT,-,-,TRBV11-2,TRBJ1-1
CASSQDLRAYGYTF,TGCGCCAGCAGCCAAGATTTACGGGCCTATGGCTACACCTTC,-,-,TRBV4-3,TRBJ1-2
CASSYLTSSDTQYF,TGTGCCAGCAGTTACTTAACTAGCTCAGATACGCAGTATTTT,-,few,TRBV6-5,TRBJ2-3
CASSPSGGMDEQFF,TGTGCCAGCTCACCATCAGGGGGCATGGATGAGCAGTTCTTC,TRBD1,many,TRBV18,TRBJ2-1
CASSAGGNSYEQYF,TGTGCCAGCAGTGCAGGGGGGAACTCCTACGAGCAGTACTTC,-,many,TRBV12-3/TRBV12-4,TRBJ2-7
CSVGDTGELFF,TGCAGCGTTGGCGACACCGGGGAGCTGTTTTTT,-,many,TRBV29-1,TRBJ2-2
CSASFGLAGATSTDTQYF,TGCAGTGCTAGCTTCGGACTAGCGGGGGCCACTAGCACAGATACGCAGTATTTT,TRBD2,once,TRBV20-1,TRBJ2-3
CASSSTTGTSYNEQFF,TGCGCCAGCAGCTCAACAACCGGGACTTCCTACAATGAGCAGTTCTTC,-,-,TRBV5-1,TRBJ2-1
CASSFVSRTSYEQYF,TGTGCCAGCAGCTTTGTCAGTCGTACGAGCTACGAGCAGTACTTC,-,-,TRBV5-6,TRBJ2-7
CASSLLGPAYTEAFF,TGCGCCAGCAGCTTACTCGGACCGGCCTACACTGAAGCTTTCTTT,-,few,TRBV5-1,TRBJ1-1
CAALSGTYTYEQYF,TGCGCCGCCCTCTCCGGGACCTACACCTACGAGCAGTACTTC,-,many,TRBV10-2,TRBJ2-7
CSVVNLGASGYTF,TGCAGCGTTGTTAACCTAGGAGCTTCTGGCTACACCTTC,-,-,TRBV29-1,TRBJ1-2